This entry lists 13 T cell receptor beta chains sequenced from one sample in a study of blood T cell repertoires in COVID-19 (dated by TCRdb to the early 2020s). The method behind the library was the immunoSEQ multiplex PCR assay. In TCRdb, the immuneACCESS table is reduced to in-frame sequences with V and J assigned. These tables do not hold every clone; where another copy was compared, an unresolved V gene accounts for under half, and the others remain unexplained. The sample contains roughly 100,000 clones, 70% to 90% of them found a single time. The biggest ten clones account for less than 10% of the sample. Sequencing was performed on peripheral blood. The receptor source for this set is a man aged 35 to 55 with active or convalescent COVID-19.

This chain links TRBV7-2 with TRBJ1-1, with D hard to call. Trimming stripped 5 bases from V and 2 bases from J, with 12 bases between. Per germline, CDR1 SGHTA and CDR2 FQGNSA. The CDR3 sequence is 14 residues long. The CDR3 sequence: CASSAGVGNTEAFF. The CDR3 DNA reads TGTGCCAGCAGCGCCGGGGTCGGAAACACTGAAGCTTTCTTT.

This clone was counted once. V usage is TRBV9 and J usage is TRBJ1-1; D perhaps matches TRBD1 (5 bases). The CDR3 has 14 amino acids. The ends were cut back, 0 bases at V and 4 bases at J, with 10 bases in the middle. Looked up from germline, CDR1 is SGDLS and CDR2 is YYNGEE. CDR3: CASSVGGEGTEAFF. Written as DNA, the CDR3 is TGTGCCAGCAGCGTAGGAGGGGAGGGCACTGAAGCTTTCTTT.

This clone was seen repeatedly, ten times or more. The V gene is TRBV5-4, the J gene TRBJ2-3; D not resolved. The CDR3 has 14 amino acids. Between the trimmed V and J ends, which lost 0 bases and 1 base, there was a span of 6 bases. Germline V gene sequence: CDR1 SGHNT, CDR2 YYREEE (reference sequence). The CDR3 spells CASSLASGTDTQYF. CDR3 DNA: TGTGCCAGCAGCTTGGCCAGCGGCACAGATACGCAGTATTTT.

The chain joins TRBV7-9 to TRBJ2-7; TRBD2 agrees at 8 bases. J was trimmed by 6 bases and V by 2 bases; bases with no gene match: 9. Germline CDR1 and CDR2: SEHNR and FQNEAQ (reference sequence). This CDR3 has 15 amino acids. CDR3 amino acids: CASSLFRGGVGEQYF. In DNA form, the CDR3 reads TGTGCCAGCAGCTTATTTCGGGGGGGCGTTGGCGAGCAGTACTTC. The entire variable domain, with the rest obtained from reference TRBV7-9 and TRBJ2-7, is as follows: DTGVSQNPRHKITKRGQNVTFRCDPISEHNRLYWYRQTLGQGPEFLTYFQNEAQLEKSRLLSDRFSAERPKGSFSTLEIQRTEQGDSAMYLCASSLFRGGVGEQYFGPGTRLTVT.

The rearrangement uses TRBV3-1 (or the pseudogene TRBV3-2) and TRBJ2-3; D remains unclear. This CDR3 has 14 residues. V gave up 1 base and J gave up 0 bases, with 5 bases separating them. Germline CDR1 LGHDT, CDR2 YNNKEL (reference sequence). DNA of the CDR3: TGTGCCAGCAGCCAAGTCTCTAGCACAGATACGCAGTATTTT. It encodes CASSQVSSTDTQYF.

The genes are TRBV6-1 and TRBJ2-6, with D maybe TRBD2 (6 bases). The germline V gene encodes CDR1 MNHNS and CDR2 SASEGT. V gave up 6 bases and J gave up 4 bases, with 10 bases separating them. This CDR3 comprises 14 residues. The CDR3 region has the DNA TGTGCCAGCAGACGGGGGTCCGGGGCCAACGTCCTGACTTTC. This encodes CASRRGSGANVLTF.

This sequence joins TRBV3-1 (or the pseudogene TRBV3-2) and TRBJ1-1; D ambiguous. Germline CDR1 and CDR2: LGHDT and YNNKEL (reference sequence). This CDR3 has 14 amino acids. The germline V and J ends were trimmed by 1 base and 3 bases, with 9 bases remaining between them. Written as DNA, the CDR3 is TGTGCCAGCAGCCAAGTCGACGGGTACACTGAAGCTTTCTTT. It encodes CASSQVDGYTEAFF.

The chain employs TRBV7-9 and TRBJ1-1, with TRBD1 as a possible D gene (6 bases). The CDR3 runs to 15 residues. The germline V gene encodes CDR1 SEHNR and CDR2 FQNEAQ (reference sequence). V was clipped by 5 bases and J by 5 bases, with 18 bases between them. This CDR3 reads CASSLTGGGATEAFF. DNA for the CDR3: TGTGCCAGCAGCCTGACTGGAGGGGGGGCGACTGAAGCTTTCTTT.

The chain employs TRBV30 and TRBJ1-6; D not certain. Trimming took 3 bases from V and 7 from J, leaving 4 bases between them. The germline V gene has CDR1 GTSNPN and CDR2 SVGIG (reference sequence). The CDR3 runs to 11 residues. CDR3 DNA: TGTGCCTGGAGCCAGAATTCACCCCTCCACTTT. It codes for CAWSQNSPLHF.

This clone showed up just a few times. This chain links TRBV7-6 with TRBJ2-2; 11 nucleotides match TRBD2. Germline-derived CDR1 and CDR2 are SGHVS and FNYEAQ. The CDR3 contains 16 residues. J lost 6 bases, V lost 3 bases, and 6 bases had no gene match. DNA for the CDR3: TGTGCCAGCAGCTTTACTAGCGGGGGTTTCCCCGGGGAGCTGTTTTTT. It codes for CASSFTSGGFPGELFF. Complete variable domain (other parts from reference TRBV7-6 and TRBJ2-2): GAGVSQSPRYKVTKRGQDVALRCDPISGHVSLYWYRQALGQGPEFLTYFNYEAQQDKSGLPNDRFSAERPEGSISTLTIQRTEQRDSAMYRCASSFTSGGFPGELFFGEGSRLTVL.

The V call is TRBV18, the J call TRBJ1-6; a possible D gene is TRBD1 (6 bases). This CDR3 is built from 15 residues. CDR1 and CDR2 from the germline V gene are KGHSH and LQKENI. The V and J ends lost 4 bases and 8 bases respectively, with 15 bases between them. The CDR3 region has the DNA TGTGCCAGCTCACTAACTCGGGACACATATTCACCCCTCCACTTT. Protein sequence: CASSLTRDTYSPLHF.

This chain joins TRBV6-1 and TRBJ1-5, with D possibly being TRBD1 (6 bases). The V end lost 3 bases, the J end lost 4 bases, and 7 bases lay between the germline ends. The CDR3 consists of 13 residues. Looked up from germline, CDR1 is MNHNS and CDR2 is SASEGT. CDR3 protein: CASSDRGNQPQHF. CDR3 DNA sequence: TGTGCCAGCAGTGACAGGGGAAATCAGCCCCAGCATTTT.

The V and J genes are TRBV5-1 and TRBJ2-5; TRBD2 aligns across 8 bases. The CDR3 has 14 residues. Germline values: CDR1 SGHRS, CDR2 YFSETQ. The J segment lost 5 bases and the V segment lost 2 bases, leaving 5 bases of the junction unmatched. CDR3 DNA sequence: TGCGCCAGCAGCTTCCGGGGGGGCGAGGAGACCCAGTACTTC. The encoded protein is CASSFRGGEETQYF.